The 5 T cell receptor beta chains below come from one sample, sequenced in a study of blood T cell repertoires in COVID-19. TCRdb's copy holds only in-frame clones and misses some; the assay was immunoSEQ multiplex PCR. The sample contains 99,000 or so clones, 91% of which appear only once. The sample comprised peripheral blood. The receptors come from a human donor in a cohort sampled during active COVID-19.

This chain links TRBV27 with TRBJ1-5; 9 positions agree with TRBD1. CDR3 size: 15 residues. J gave up 1 base and V 3 bases, and 1 base lay outside the gene matches. The germline gives CDR1 MNHEY, CDR2 SMNVEV (reference sequence). DNA for the CDR3: TGTGCCAGCAGTTTGACAGGGGGGAGCAATCAGCCCCAGCATTTT. Its translation is CASSLTGGSNQPQHF.

V and J are TRBV10-3 and TRBJ2-3, with 7 bases matching TRBD2. Germline CDR1 ENHRY, CDR2 SYGVKD. Germline trimming cut 10 bases from V and 3 bases from J; bases unmatched to any gene: 4. The CDR3 extends over 12 amino acids. DNA of the CDR3: TGTGCCACGCTAGCGGAAACAGATACGCAGTATTTT. Protein product: CATLAETDTQYF.

The chain couples TRBV13 to TRBJ1-4; D remains unclear. Germline V gives CDR1 PRHDT, CDR2 FYEKMQ (reference sequence). This CDR3 is built from 13 residues. V lost 0 bases, J lost 6 bases, and 5 bases lay in between. CDR3 in amino acids: CASSLGQDEKLFF. CDR3 bases: TGTGCCAGCAGCTTAGGTCAGGATGAAAAACTGTTTTTT.

The V and J genes are TRBV7-2 and TRBJ1-6, with 7 positions matching TRBD1. Germline V gene sequence: CDR1 SGHTA, CDR2 FQGNSA. The CDR3 is 14 amino acids. The junction had 10 bases not matched to a gene; V was cut back by 4 bases and J by 13 bases. The CDR3 DNA follows: TGTGCCAGCAGCTCCGGACAGGCGGGTTCTCCCCTCCACTTT. Translated: CASSSGQAGSPLHF.

This sequence joins TRBV7-8 and TRBJ2-1, with D maybe TRBD2 (5 bases). The CDR3 length is 16 residues. V gave up 1 base and J gave up 10 bases, with 20 bases separating them. Germline V CDR1 and CDR2: SGHVS, FQNEAQ. The CDR3 reads CASSLGGYSTLKEQFF. The DNA of the CDR3 is TGTGCCAGCAGCTTAGGCGGGTACTCCACTTTGAAAGAGCAGTTCTTC.